The 17 T cell receptor beta chains reported below all come from one sample, sequenced in a study of cytomegalovirus exposure and HLA in healthy donors. Primers for the PCR totalled 60 Vbeta and 13 Jbeta. TCRdb's copy holds only in-frame clones and misses some; the assay was immunoSEQ multiplex PCR. The data contain about 200,000 clones, 82% of them singletons. Specimen: PBMCs. These receptors all stem from a woman in her forties in good health and CMV-seronegative.

The table lists this clone with a count of one. The rearrangement uses TRBV5-6 and TRBJ1-2, with TRBD1 as a possible D gene (5 bases). The CDR3 has 13 residues. Trimming removed 6 bases at V and 2 bases at J, with 11 bases between. The V gene's germline CDR1 is SGHDT and CDR2 YYEEEE. The CDR3 here is CASKRGSNYGYTF. For the CDR3, the DNA is TGTGCCAGCAAAAGGGGCTCAAACTATGGCTACACCTTC.

The V and J genes are TRBV10-3 and TRBJ2-1; D may be TRBD2 (5 bases). Germline V gives CDR1 ENHRY, CDR2 SYGVKD. This CDR3 comprises 14 residues. The germline V and J ends were trimmed by 3 bases and 2 bases, with 8 bases remaining between them. As DNA, the CDR3 is TGTGCCATCAGTGATCGGGATACCTACAATGAGCAGTTCTTC. Translating it yields CAISDRDTYNEQFF.

The V call is TRBV28, the J call TRBJ2-7, with D perhaps TRBD2 (6 bases). The CDR3 totals 14 residues. The germline gives CDR1 MDHEN, CDR2 SYDVKM. Trimming removed 5 bases at V and 2 bases at J, with 13 bases between. For the CDR3, the DNA is TGTGCCAGCAGTGGGGCGGGCGGGACCTACGAGCAGTACTTC. It encodes CASSGAGGTYEQYF.

The chain has TRBV4-2 and TRBJ1-1; D might be TRBD1 (5 bases). Trimming stripped 4 bases from V and 3 bases from J, with 12 bases between. There are 14 residues in the CDR3. The germline V gene has CDR1 LGHNA and CDR2 YNFKEQ. CDR3 nucleotides: TGTGCCAGCAGCCCCTTTGACAGCCACACTGAAGCTTTCTTT. It specifies CASSPFDSHTEAFF.

As regards this clone: Its ends do not fully match the called genes, so a read error is possible. This chain connects TRBV10-3 to TRBJ1-5; 7 bases line up with TRBD1. The CDR3 contains 14 residues. Germline V gene data show CDR1 as ENHRY and CDR2 as SYGVKD. In DNA, the CDR3 is TGTGCCATCGGTGACAGGGATAGCAATCAGCCCCAGCATTTT. Amino acids: CAIGDRDSNQPQHF.

V and J are TRBV5-6 and TRBJ1-4, with 7 nucleotides matching TRBD1. CDR3 size: 14 residues. CDR1 SGHDT and CDR2 YYEEEE come from the germline V gene. V dropped 4 bases and J dropped 8; count of bases not matched to a gene: 8. CDR3 in DNA: TGTGCCAGCAGCGGGACAGTTGAAGGCGAAAAACTGTTTTTT. Translation gives CASSGTVEGEKLFF.

The rearrangement joins TRBV19 to TRBJ2-7; 8 bases agree with TRBD1. Germline CDR1 LNHDA, CDR2 SQIVND (reference sequence). CDR3 length: 14 residues. V was pared by 5 bases and J by 2 bases, with 5 bases of the junction left unmatched. The CDR3 region is CASSLGTGTYEQYF. CDR3 DNA: TGTGCCAGTAGTCTCGGGACAGGAACCTACGAGCAGTACTTC.

The V and J genes are TRBV13 and TRBJ2-1, with 8 bases aligning to TRBD1. The germline V gene has CDR1 PRHDT and CDR2 FYEKMQ (reference sequence). The CDR3 spans 15 residues. Trimming at V came to 4 bases and at J to 4 bases, leaving 6 bases not matched to a gene. In nucleotides, the CDR3 is TGTGCCAGCAGCTGGAGACAGGGGCTATACAATGAGCAGTTCTTC. It is translated as CASSWRQGLYNEQFF.

The chain is built from TRBV18 and TRBJ2-1, with TRBD1 as a possible D gene (5 bases). Trimming took 0 bases from V and 0 from J, leaving 9 bases between them. The CDR3 has 16 residues. Germline V lookup: CDR1 KGHSH, CDR2 LQKENI. The CDR3, as DNA: TGTGCCAGCTCACCACCGGAAAGGGGCTCCTACAATGAGCAGTTCTTC. Translated: CASSPPERGSYNEQFF.

The chain uses TRBV30 and TRBJ2-1; 8 bases align to TRBD1. In germline, CDR1 is GTSNPN, CDR2 SVGIG (reference sequence). The J segment lost 2 bases and the V segment lost 3 bases, leaving 6 bases of the junction unmatched. The CDR3 has 15 residues. Here the CDR3 DNA reads TGTGCCTGGAGGTGGGGACAGGTTACCTACAATGAGCAGTTCTTC. It codes for CAWRWGQVTYNEQFF.

The J gene is TRBJ2-7, the V gene TRBV6-5; 11 bases match TRBD1. This CDR3 contains 14 residues. Trimming at V came to 4 bases and at J to 3 bases, leaving 2 bases not matched to a gene. Looked up from germline, CDR1 is MNHEY and CDR2 is SVGAGI. CDR3 amino acids: CASSSGTGGYEQYF. DNA for the CDR3: TGTGCCAGCAGTTCCGGGACAGGGGGCTACGAGCAGTACTTC.

The chain recombines TRBV6-6 with TRBJ2-7; 11 nucleotides align to TRBD1. CDR1 is MNHNY, CDR2 SVGAGI, per germline (reference sequence). V was clipped by 6 bases and J by 6 bases; unmatched bases: 10. CDR3 length: 15 residues. This CDR3 is CASSPPGQGVPEQYF. The DNA for the CDR3 is TGTGCCAGCAGCCCACCGGGACAGGGGGTACCCGAGCAGTACTTC.

V is TRBV5-1 and J is TRBJ1-2; 7 nucleotides align to TRBD1. The CDR3 length is 15 residues. J lost 1 base, V lost 2 bases, and 5 bases had no gene match. Germline values: CDR1 SGHRS, CDR2 YFSETQ. Here the CDR3 reads CASSFGTEFNYGYTF. The CDR3 bases are TGCGCCAGCAGCTTCGGGACAGAATTTAACTATGGCTACACCTTC.

The V gene is TRBV4-2, the J gene TRBJ2-2; no clear D. Germline lookup yields CDR1 LGHNA and CDR2 YNFKEQ. The V gene lost 0 bases and the J gene lost 3 bases, with 8 bases spanning the gap. The CDR3 has 15 residues. The CDR3 sequence: CASSQDSPYTGELFF. In DNA, the CDR3 is TGTGCCAGCAGCCAAGACAGTCCCTACACCGGGGAGCTGTTTTTT.

In its sample, this clone was seen once. Other DNA sequences of this sample code for an identical CDR3. The V gene is TRBV18, the J gene TRBJ2-1; TRBD1 matches at 9 bases. The CDR3 contains 14 residues. Germline CDR1 KGHSH, CDR2 LQKENI. Germline trimming cut 3 bases from V and 3 bases from J; bases unmatched to any gene: 0. The CDR3 spells CASSPGQGYNEQFF. For the CDR3, the DNA is TGTGCCAGCTCACCGGGACAGGGCTACAATGAGCAGTTCTTC.

The J gene is TRBJ1-5, the V gene TRBV11-1; 7 nucleotides line up with TRBD1. Trimming removed 6 bases from V and 2 bases from J; junction bases left unmatched: 16. Looked up from germline, CDR1 is SGHAT and CDR2 is FQDESV (reference sequence). This CDR3 has 18 residues. DNA for the CDR3: TGTGCCAGCAGACAGACCCGGGACAGCCGAGGGGGCAATCAGCCCCAGCATTTT. It codes for CASRQTRDSRGGNQPQHF.

This clone was found a few times. This rearrangement joins TRBV6-1 to TRBJ2-5; 8 bases agree with TRBD2. Germline trimming cut 1 base from V and 1 base from J; bases unmatched to any gene: 2. This CDR3 has 15 residues. CDR1 is MNHNS, CDR2 SASEGT, per germline. CDR3 sequence reads: CASSEGGTSQETQYF. In nucleotides, the CDR3 is TGTGCCAGCAGTGAAGGGGGGACTAGCCAAGAGACCCAGTACTTC.